Reported below is one T cell receptor (beta chain). Its antigen is not yet known. Base qualities are missing; no much larger clone stands one base away. The donors were melanoma patients. Libraries came from the immunoSEQ multiplex PCR assay. The clones in this table, taken by TCRdb from immuneACCESS, are in-frame only. Not every clone is retained; where verified, under half of the shortfall comes from an unresolved V gene, and the cause of the rest is unknown. Recorded for this sample are some 10,000 clones; approximately 68% of them occurred a single time. Of the sample, less than 15% is held by the ten largest clones. This record comes from a study of CD4+ T cells in melanoma (dated 2022 in TCRdb). Study-wide context: Neoantigen-specific CD4+ T cells in human melanoma were investigated in the study.

The study at large found these results: Diverse differentiation states were reported to be shown by neoantigen-specific CD4+ T cells in melanoma. Neoantigen-specific CD4+ T cells were reported to be correlated with the function of CD8+ T cells, macrophages and B cells.

The specimen sequenced was cells from a culture (not recorded whether cultured in vitro). This clonotype was sampled from a human donor with melanoma.

The CDR3 sequence is CASGQGARQPQHF. The nucleotides read TGTGCCAGCGGGCAGGGTGCACGGCAGCCCCAGCATTTT. Recombination joined TRBV6-6 with TRBJ1-5; matching of 5 bases hints at TRBD1 as the D gene. The CDR3 has 13 amino acids, counting the end cysteine and phenylalanine. Just the 39-base CDR3 DNA is kept, in frame starting at base 1. V and J are truncated by 8 bases and 7 bases respectively, leaving an intervening sequence of 15 bases. Via the germline V gene (reference sequence), CDR1 is MNHNY and CDR2 SVGAGI.